Listed here is a single T cell receptor beta chain. These data originate in a study of technical replicates of blood from several donors. Sequencing was performed with immunoSEQ multiplex PCR; in TCRdb, only in-frame clones are kept and a portion is missing. Among over 65,000 clones listed, 95% to 98% were seen once. The specimen was T cells isolated from PBMCs. The receptor comes from a human donor in good health.

This CDR3 reads CASSESQPQHF. The CDR3 DNA is TGTGCCAGCAGCGAGAGCCAGCCCCAGCATTTT. The rearrangement uses TRBV28 and TRBJ1-5, with unresolved D. The CDR3 totals 11 residues. The germline gives CDR1 MDHEN, CDR2 SYDVKM. The V and J ends lost 6 bases and 7 bases respectively, with 7 bases between them.